Listed here are 22 T cell receptor beta chains from one sample, sequenced in a study of blood T cell repertoires in COVID-19 (dated by TCRdb to 2019 to 2021). Libraries came from the immunoSEQ multiplex PCR assay. Entries here come from immuneACCESS through TCRdb and include only in-frame sequences with V and J called. Some clones fail to appear in such tables; in the studies checked, an unresolved V gene covers under half of the shortfall, and the cause of the remainder is unknown. Here the sample has about 270,000 clones; about 87% occur a single time. The ten most abundant clones make up 3% of the sample. The sequencing sample was made of PBMCs or T cells enriched from blood (not recorded which). The receptors here all came from a woman between 45 and 65 years old who had recovered from COVID-19.

The V gene is TRBV6-5, the J gene TRBJ1-5, with 7 bases aligning to TRBD1. This CDR3 region has 15 residues. V shed 8 bases and J 0 bases; nucleotides not matched to a gene: 7. Germline lookup yields CDR1 MNHEY and CDR2 SVGAGI. DNA of the CDR3: TGTGCCAGCCAGGGACAGCTTAATAGCAATCAGCCCCAGCATTTT. Protein: CASQGQLNSNQPQHF.

The chain couples TRBV7-2 to TRBJ2-1; weak D call: TRBD2 (6 bases). V shed 0 bases and J shed 4 bases, with 13 bases lying between them. Germline loops: CDR1 SGHTA, CDR2 FQGNSA. This CDR3 is 16 amino acids long. CDR3 loop: CASSLAGGAGYNEQFF. As DNA, the CDR3 is TGTGCCAGCAGCTTAGCGGGAGGTGCTGGGTACAATGAGCAGTTCTTC.

The CDR3 sequence is CASSSWTRSNTEAFF. CDR3 DNA: TGTGCCAGCAGTTCATGGACACGCTCGAACACTGAAGCTTTCTTT. The chain employs TRBV27 and TRBJ1-1; weak D call: TRBD1 (5 bases). The length of the CDR3 is 15 residues. Germline V lookup: CDR1 MNHEY, CDR2 SMNVEV (reference sequence). Trimming took off 4 bases at V and 1 base at J, with 13 bases between the two ends.

The chain recombines TRBV5-6 with TRBJ2-6; D is uncertain. V lost 1 base and J lost 0, with 14 bases in between. The CDR3 runs 18 residues. CDR1 is SGHDT and CDR2 is YYEEEE in the germline V gene. The CDR3 loop reads CASSLFQRSLSGANVLTF. In DNA, the CDR3 is TGTGCCAGCAGCTTGTTCCAACGGAGCCTCTCTGGGGCCAACGTCCTGACTTTC.

The chain uses TRBV7-2 and TRBJ2-1, with 8 bases lining up with TRBD1. CDR3 size: 17 residues. V dropped 5 bases and J dropped 0; count of bases not matched to a gene: 9. Per the germline V gene, CDR1 is SGHTA and CDR2 is FQGNSA. The CDR3 sequence: CASSKRTGRYSYNEQFF. For the CDR3, the DNA is TGTGCCAGCAGCAAAAGGACAGGGAGATACTCCTACAATGAGCAGTTCTTC.

This clone occurred a few times. This chain uses TRBV7-8 with TRBJ2-7; tentative D call: TRBD1 (7 bases). Germline assignment: CDR1 SGHVS and CDR2 FQNEAQ. CDR3 length: 14 amino acids. V was pared by 5 bases and J by 3 bases, with 14 bases between. CDR3 coding DNA: TGTGCCAGCAGCCCGCGGGACAGATACTACGAGCAGTACTTC. This gives the protein CASSPRDRYYEQYF.

The V and J genes are TRBV6-5 and TRBJ1-1, with 7 bases identical to TRBD1. The CDR3 runs to 14 residues. Germline CDR1 reads MNHEY; CDR2 reads SVGAGI. V lost 6 bases and J lost 1; bases outside the gene matches: 5. CDR3 loop: CASRPQGPNTEAFF. Written as DNA, the CDR3 is TGTGCCAGCAGGCCACAGGGGCCGAACACTGAAGCTTTCTTT.

The chain uses TRBV28 and TRBJ2-2; 10 bases fit TRBD1. Germline V gives CDR1 MDHEN, CDR2 SYDVKM. The junction had 6 bases not matched to a gene; V was cut back by 5 bases and J by 6 bases. CDR3 length equals 15 residues. CDR3 coding DNA: TGTGCCAGCAGTCGCCGGGACAGGGGTCCCGGGGAGCTGTTTTTT. This gives the protein CASSRRDRGPGELFF.

This clone has more than one count but fewer than ten. The gene calls are TRBV19 and TRBJ1-1; D is ambiguous. The CDR3 totals 12 residues. The germline V gene has CDR1 LNHDA and CDR2 SQIVND (reference sequence). V shed 6 bases and J shed 10 bases, with 15 bases lying between them. CDR3 amino acids: CASRPREGRAFF. The CDR3 DNA sequence: TGTGCCAGTAGGCCGAGAGAAGGGAGAGCTTTCTTT. The full variable domain, completed using reference TRBV19 and TRBJ1-1, is DGGITQSPKYLFRKEGQNVTLSCEQNLNHDAMYWYRQDPGQGLRLIYYSQIVNDFQKGDIAEGYSVSREKKESFPLTVTSAQKNPTAFYLCASRPREGRAFFGQGTRLTVV.

The gene calls are TRBV6-5 and TRBJ2-1; D is perhaps TRBD1 (6 bases). Germline V gives CDR1 MNHEY, CDR2 SVGAGI. Trimming took off 2 bases at V and 5 bases at J, with 13 bases between the two ends. The CDR3 extends over 15 amino acids. Here the CDR3 DNA reads TGTGCCAGCAGTTACCGGCTCAGGGGAAACAATGAGCAGTTCTTC. It specifies CASSYRLRGNNEQFF.

The rearrangement joins TRBV19 to TRBJ2-7; D gene unclear. Germline loops: CDR1 LNHDA, CDR2 SQIVND (reference sequence). Trimming removed 3 bases from V and 3 bases from J, with 15 bases in between. This CDR3 contains 15 residues. The CDR3 loop is CASSIPTERGYEQYF. CDR3 coding DNA: TGTGCCAGTAGTATCCCAACTGAGCGAGGCTACGAGCAGTACTTC.

V is TRBV24-1 and J is TRBJ1-3; no clear D gene. The CDR3 consists of 15 residues. In germline, CDR1 is KGHDR, CDR2 SFDVKD. Trimming took off 3 bases at V and 4 bases at J, with 12 bases between the two ends. Written as DNA, the CDR3 is TGTGCCACCAGTGATGCGTTCCCGGTAGGAAACACCATATATTTT. Its translation: CATSDAFPVGNTIYF.

The rearrangement links TRBV7-8 to TRBJ2-1, with 9 bases aligning to TRBD1. This CDR3 region has 16 residues. Per germline, CDR1 SGHVS and CDR2 FQNEAQ. The V segment lost 1 base and the J segment 7 bases; nucleotides outside the gene matches: 8. CDR3 bases: TGTGCCAGCAGCTTAGGCCCGGGGACAGGGACAAATGAGCAGTTCTTC. As protein: CASSLGPGTGTNEQFF.

The rearrangement joins TRBV4-1 to TRBJ2-1; TRBD2 matches 12 bases. J lost 9 bases, V lost 1 base, and 7 bases had no gene match. Germline V gene sequence: CDR1 MGHRA, CDR2 YSYEKL. This CDR3 has 16 residues. This chain's CDR3 is CASSQGLAGGRSEQFF. As DNA, the CDR3 is TGCGCCAGCAGCCAAGGGCTAGCGGGGGGGCGGAGTGAGCAGTTCTTC.

The chain is built from TRBV14 and TRBJ1-6; D perhaps matches TRBD1 (5 bases). The CDR3 length is 17 residues. Germline V gene sequence: CDR1 SGHDN, CDR2 FVKESK. Trimming took off 2 bases at V and 7 bases at J, with 18 bases between the two ends. CDR3 loop: CASSQNGGLRTNSPLHF. CDR3 nucleotide sequence: TGTGCCAGCAGCCAAAATGGGGGGTTACGTACCAATTCACCCCTCCACTTT. The full variable domain, completed using reference TRBV14 and TRBJ1-6, is EAGVTQFPSHSVIEKGQTVTLRCDPISGHDNLYWYRRVMGKEIKFLLHFVKESKQDESGMPNNRFLAERTGGTYSTLKVQPAELEDSGVYFCASSQNGGLRTNSPLHFGNGTRLTVT.

The chain uses TRBV5-5 and TRBJ2-7, with 9 nucleotides matching TRBD1. Germline CDR1 SGHKS, CDR2 YYEKEE (reference sequence). The CDR3 covers 15 residues. J was trimmed by 3 bases and V by 4 bases; bases with no gene match: 8. The CDR3 DNA is TGTGCCAGCAGCCCGGACAGGGGCCCGTACTACGAGCAGTACTTC. It codes for CASSPDRGPYYEQYF.

This chain links TRBV5-5 with TRBJ2-1, with 9 bases aligning to TRBD2. V lost 7 bases to trimming and J lost 3 bases; unmatched junction nucleotides: 5. The CDR3 loop spans 14 amino acids. CDR1 is SGHKS, CDR2 YYEKEE, per germline (reference sequence). The CDR3 loop is CASSRAGGYNEQFF. The CDR3 DNA reads as TGTGCCAGCTCGAGAGCGGGAGGCTACAATGAGCAGTTCTTC.

CDR3 amino acids: CASSANSGVSNQPQHF. The DNA of the CDR3 is TGTGCCAGTAGTGCCAACTCCGGGGTTAGCAATCAGCCCCAGCATTTT. The chain has TRBV19 and TRBJ1-5, with no clear D. Trimming took off 5 bases at V and 0 bases at J, with 14 bases between the two ends. The V gene's germline CDR1 is LNHDA and CDR2 SQIVND (reference sequence). The CDR3 sequence is 16 residues long. Using reference TRBV19 and TRBJ1-5 for the parts outside the CDR3, the full variable domain is DGGITQSPKYLFRKEGQNVTLSCEQNLNHDAMYWYRQDPGQGLRLIYYSQIVNDFQKGDIAEGYSVSREKKESFPLTVTSAQKNPTAFYLCASSANSGVSNQPQHFGDGTRLSIL.

This sequence joins TRBV29-1 and TRBJ1-4; TRBD1 might be the D (5 bases). CDR1 and CDR2 from the germline V gene are SQVTM and ANQGSEA. The CDR3 is made up of 15 amino acids. V lost 4 bases to trimming and J lost 4 bases, with 16 bases between them. CDR3 coding DNA: TGCAGCGTTGGGGGGACTGGCAAGCTTAATGAAAAACTGTTTTTT. The encoded protein is CSVGGTGKLNEKLFF.

The chain is built from TRBV10-1 and TRBJ1-6; TRBD1 might be the D (6 bases). Germline V CDR1 and CDR2: WNHNN, SYGVQD (reference sequence). Between the trimmed V and J ends, which lost 4 bases and 6 bases, there was a span of 7 bases. The CDR3 contains 13 residues. CDR3 sequence: CASSGQVNSPLHF. The CDR3 DNA reads TGCGCCAGCAGTGGACAGGTTAATTCACCCCTCCACTTT.

This clone was counted once. This chain uses TRBV10-1 with TRBJ2-7; 7 nucleotides match TRBD1. From germline, CDR1 is WNHNN and CDR2 SYGVQD (reference sequence). This CDR3 region has 15 residues. Losses at the gene ends were 6 bases for V and 2 bases for J; bases not matched to a gene: 10. CDR3 residues: CASRDIETGPYEQYF. In DNA, the CDR3 is TGCGCCAGCAGGGATATCGAGACAGGGCCCTACGAGCAGTACTTC.

This chain connects TRBV14 to TRBJ1-4, with unresolved D. Germline assignment: CDR1 SGHDN and CDR2 FVKESK. CDR3 size: 16 residues. Trimming removed 0 bases from V and 5 bases from J, with 13 bases in between. The CDR3 reads CASSQEVSRKNEKLFF. The DNA for the CDR3 is TGTGCCAGCAGCCAAGAGGTATCCAGGAAGAATGAAAAACTGTTTTTT.